A single sample is the source of the 4 T cell receptor beta chains below, sequenced in a study of control samples from healthy donors and cancer patients. Libraries were prepared by immunoSEQ multiplex PCR; TCRdb keeps only in-frame clonotypes and omits some of them. The sample shows 100,000 to 150,000 clones, 85% to 95% of them seen only once. The sequenced material came from PBMCs. The receptors stem from a man older than 75 with head and neck cancer.

This rearrangement joins TRBV5-1 to TRBJ2-7; 7 bases line up with TRBD1. The CDR3 loop spans 16 amino acids. CDR1 and CDR2 (germline): SGHRS, YFSETQ. Germline trimming cut 4 bases from V and 2 bases from J; bases unmatched to any gene: 12. DNA for the CDR3: TGCGCCAGCAGCATAAGACCGGGACAGACCGCCTACGAGCAGTACTTC. Residues: CASSIRPGQTAYEQYF.

This clone was seen only once. The chain employs TRBV5-1 and TRBJ2-7; D may be TRBD1 or TRBD2 (5 bases each). The ends were cut back, 2 bases at V and 1 base at J, with 13 bases in the middle. The germline CDR1 and CDR2 sequences are SGHRS and YFSETQ. This CDR3 is 15 amino acids long. Here the CDR3 DNA reads TGCGCCAGCAGCTTCTCCGGGACGGGTTCCTACGAGCAGTACTTC. Translation gives CASSFSGTGSYEQYF.

The rearrangement uses TRBV7-6 and TRBJ2-1; D is tentatively TRBD1 or TRBD2 (6 bases each). CDR1 and CDR2 (germline): SGHVS, FNYEAQ. The CDR3 loop spans 17 amino acids. Trimming cost V 4 bases and J 0 bases, with 16 bases left between them. CDR3 in amino acids: CASSSSKGGSSYNEQFF. CDR3 coding DNA: TGTGCCAGCAGCTCCAGTAAGGGGGGTAGCTCCTACAATGAGCAGTTCTTC.

For the CDR3, the DNA is TGTGCCAGCAGCTTTTCGGGCAGGGATCAGCCCCAGCATTTT. Translating it yields CASSFSGRDQPQHF. The chain recombines TRBV7-8 with TRBJ1-5; D may be TRBD1 (5 bases). V was cut by 3 bases and J by 5 bases, with 11 bases left in between. This CDR3 has 14 residues. Germline V gene sequence: CDR1 SGHVS, CDR2 FQNEAQ.